The T cell receptor (beta chain) described here comes from a study of blood T cells in healthy people across ages. At least 5.5 micrograms of total RNA were extracted per sample. Using a J-beta primer mix together with a sample-barcoded 5' primer, a second PCR was run for roughly 7 to 12 cycles. Each TCR beta cDNA got a 12-nucleotide random molecular identifier. TCRdb reanalysed the 5' RACE reads using MiXCR and keeps one entry per CDR3 protein. The sample holds under 2 million distinct CDR3 sequences, approximately 32% seen once. A note on this clonotype: What it binds is unknown.

The germline gives CDR1 MNHEY, CDR2 SMNVEV (reference sequence). The V gene lost 6 bases and the J gene lost 4 bases, with 22 bases spanning the gap. The CDR3 is made up of 17 amino acids. Study conclusions and caveats: Donors of long life had a larger count of naive CD4+ cells and greater diversity than aged donors. Because sorting was not performed, PBMCs prevented conclusive naive versus antigen-experienced comparison.

The sequence derives from a young woman in good health. Sequencing was performed on blood. J is TRBJ2-1 and V is TRBV27; perhaps D is TRBD1 or TRBD2 (7 bases each). The CDR3 loop is CASRNRQGGVTYNEQFF. The CDR3 nucleotides read TGTGCCAGCAGGAACCGACAGGGAGGGGTGACATACAATGAGCAGTTCTTC.